This T cell receptor beta chain appears in the sequencing data of a study of OX40 agonist ivuxolimab in advanced cancers. Across the whole study: Patients were roughly 83% male with ages roughly 20 to 80, mean approximately 58.

Only in-frame clones appear in the TCRdb table, and some are missing; sequencing was by immunoSEQ multiplex PCR. Of approximately 82,000 clones in the sample, around 83% were seen once. The study, taken as a whole, reports: More expanded clones were found, on average, in CD8+ than in CD4+ T cells.

The CDR3 extends over 13 amino acids. Trimming removed 1 base at V and 3 bases at J, with 6 bases between. In germline, CDR1 is SGHAT, CDR2 FQNNGV. With respect to this clone: Its matching antigen is unknown.

Sample: CD4+ or CD8+ T cells sorted from blood, taken in a trial of the OX40 agonist ivuxolimab. This chain uses TRBV11-2 with TRBJ2-5; D is unclear. The TCR sequence derives from an adult with an advanced solid tumor such as melanoma, head and neck, liver or kidney cancer. CDR3: CASSLGEEETQYF. The CDR3 DNA follows: TGTGCCAGCAGCTTAGGAGAGGAAGAGACCCAGTACTTC.